This T cell receptor beta chain was observed in a study of cytomegalovirus exposure and HLA in healthy donors. Regarding the study as a whole: Listed as cytomegalovirus-associated were 150 or so TCR beta chains. First-cohort TCR clusters tended to co-occur in the roughly 120 validation repertoires, a later analysis found.

The V end lost 5 bases, the J end lost 3 bases, and 4 bases lay between the germline ends. This CDR3 spans 12 amino acids. Germline V gene sequence: CDR1 SGHTA, CDR2 FQGNSA. Regarding this clone: Antigen: not known.

Profiled with immunoSEQ multiplex PCR; TCRdb holds only in-frame clones, not every one. Here the sample spans approximately 120,000 clones, 88% being singletons. V and J are TRBV7-2 and TRBJ2-2; D gene ambiguous. The sequence was obtained from a woman younger than 35 in good health and CMV-seronegative. Material: PBMCs. CDR3: CASSPDTGELFF. The CDR3 region has the DNA TGTGCCAGCAGCCCCGACACCGGGGAGCTGTTTTTT.